One sample yielded the 17 T cell receptor beta chains listed below, sequenced in a study of CD8 T cells in ankylosing spondylitis (dated by TCRdb to about 2017). General findings and caveats noted by the study authors: A TCR beta motif made up of several highly homologous amino acid variants appeared to be characteristic of blood from ankylosing spondylitis patients.

Library construction relied on 5' RACE. The sequencer was an Illumina HiSeq 2500. TCRdb applied fastp at Q25 and MiXCR to the public reads, then kept only in-frame beta chains. Rows are combined by CDR3 protein, so each entry shows the most common genes and DNA. Within this sample are more than 400,000 distinct CDR3 sequences, with about 5.4% of them counted one time only. Approximately 3.5% of the sample is held by the ten biggest clonotypes. No antigen is known for these receptors. Sequencing used blood, either unsorted or a sorted T cell fraction (not recorded which). Receptors were obtained from a male donor with ankylosing spondylitis.

This clonotype appeared a few times. This chain links TRBV6-2 or TRBV6-3 with TRBJ2-5, with D possibly being TRBD1 (6 bases). Germline V CDR1 and CDR2: MNHEY, SVGEGT. Trimming took 5 bases from V and 5 from J, leaving 12 bases between them. The CDR3 covers 13 residues. CDR3 sequence (DNA): TGTGCCAGCAGTCACAGGGCCCGGGAGACCCAGTACTTC. The encoded protein is CASSHRARETQYF.

The sample holds many counts of this clonotype. The genes are TRBV5-1 and TRBJ2-1; 14 positions agree with TRBD2. This CDR3 is built from 16 residues. V lost 5 bases, J lost 3 bases, and 4 bases stayed unmatched. The V gene's germline CDR1 is SGHRS and CDR2 YFSETQ. Here the CDR3 reads CASRTGTSGSYNEQFF. CDR3 sequence (DNA): TGCGCCAGCAGAACTGGGACTAGCGGGAGCTACAATGAGCAGTTCTTC.

The chain has TRBV7-2 and TRBJ2-7; TRBD2 matches at 14 bases. There are 17 residues in the CDR3. Germline values: CDR1 SGHTA, CDR2 FQGNSA. V shed 0 bases, J shed 2 bases, and the junction held 3 bases outside the gene matches. The CDR3 DNA follows: TGTGCCAGCAGCTTAGCTCCGGGACTAGCGGGAGCCTACGAGCAGTACTTC. Residues: CASSLAPGLAGAYEQYF.

The chain is built from TRBV6-4 and TRBJ2-7; weak D call: TRBD1 (6 bases). CDR3 length equals 15 residues. Germline lookup yields CDR1 MRHNA and CDR2 SNTAGT. Trimming stripped 6 bases from V and 2 bases from J, with 17 bases between. CDR3 residues: CASREQGWGPYEQYF. The CDR3 nucleotides read TGTGCCAGCAGAGAACAGGGTTGGGGCCCCTACGAGCAGTACTTC.

This clonotype was recorded many times. V usage is TRBV28 and J usage is TRBJ1-1; D remains unclear. The germline CDR1 and CDR2 sequences are MDHEN and SYDVKM. CDR3 size: 15 residues. Trimming cost V 6 bases and J 1 base, with 15 bases left between them. CDR3 protein: CASRAGPITNTEAFF. The CDR3 DNA is TGTGCCAGCAGAGCAGGCCCCATCACGAACACTGAAGCTTTCTTT.

This clonotype was seen many times. The CDR3 is CASRGLSGGAYNEQFF. CDR3 DNA: TGTGCCAGCAGAGGCCTCAGCGGGGGGGCCTACAATGAGCAGTTCTTC. This rearrangement joins TRBV6-1 to TRBJ2-1, with 10 bases that match TRBD2. The V gene end was trimmed by 6 bases and the J gene end by 2 bases; junction bases not matched to a gene: 7. CDR1 and CDR2 from the germline V gene are MNHNS and SASEGT. CDR3 length equals 16 residues.

The V gene is TRBV11-3, the J gene TRBJ2-3, with 9 bases aligning to TRBD2. Germline trimming cut 2 bases from V and 2 bases from J; bases unmatched to any gene: 5. The length of the CDR3 is 16 residues. The germline CDR1 and CDR2 sequences are SGHNT and YENEEA. The CDR3 nucleotides read TGTGCCAGCAGCTTATCACAGCGGGAGGCCACAGATACGCAGTATTTT. Its protein is CASSLSQREATDTQYF.

This clonotype was picked up many times. The chain uses TRBV28 and TRBJ2-2, with TRBD2 as a possible D gene (6 bases). Germline V gene lookup returns CDR1 MDHEN and CDR2 SYDVKM. The CDR3 is 15 residues long. Trimming shortened V by 5 bases and J by 6 bases, and 16 bases separated the two germline ends. CDR3 amino acids: CASSPLTRSAGELFF. The CDR3 coding sequence is TGTGCCAGCAGTCCGCTGACTAGATCGGCCGGGGAGCTGTTTTTT.

In its sample, this clonotype was seen many times. The chain is built from TRBV6-4 and TRBJ2-1; 14 nucleotides align to TRBD2. V trimming: 2 bases; J trimming: 10 bases; junction bases outside the gene matches: 4. Germline loops: CDR1 MRHNA, CDR2 SNTAGT. This CDR3 region has 15 residues. DNA for the CDR3: TGTGCCAGCAGTGACCGGACTAGCGGGAGGCTAGAGCAGTTCTTC. Translated, it gives CASSDRTSGRLEQFF.

There are many counts of this clonotype. The chain carries TRBV29-1 and TRBJ2-7, with 9 bases lining up with TRBD1. The length of the CDR3 is 13 residues. The ends lost 6 bases at V and 3 bases at J; junction bases unmatched: 6. Per germline, CDR1 SQVTM and CDR2 ANQGSEA. The CDR3, as DNA: TGCAGCGTGGCCGGGGACAGGGACTACGAGCAGTACTTC. Translation gives CSVAGDRDYEQYF.

This clonotype was counted ten times or more. The chain recombines TRBV10-3 with TRBJ1-5, with 7 bases fitting TRBD1. J lost 4 bases, V lost 6 bases, and 3 bases had no gene match. Germline-derived CDR1 and CDR2 are ENHRY and SYGVKD. The CDR3 is 13 amino acids. The CDR3 reads CAISGRGNQPQHF. Written as DNA, the CDR3 is TGTGCCATCAGCGGCAGGGGGAATCAGCCCCAGCATTTT.

This clonotype has a count of ten or more. The V and J genes are TRBV7-8 and TRBJ2-3; 10 nucleotides align to TRBD2. Germline V gives CDR1 SGHVS, CDR2 FQNEAQ. The CDR3 is 15 residues long. V was clipped by 5 bases and J by 0 bases; unmatched bases: 2. The CDR3 region has the DNA TGTGCCAGCAGCGGACTAGCGGTTAGCACAGATACGCAGTATTTT. This encodes CASSGLAVSTDTQYF.

This clonotype was counted many times. The chain has TRBV6-5 and TRBJ1-1; D is perhaps TRBD1 (5 bases). V was shortened by 2 bases and J by 4 bases, with 11 bases between the two germline ends. There are 14 residues in the CDR3. Germline loops: CDR1 MNHEY, CDR2 SVGAGI. CDR3 nucleotides: TGTGCCAGCAGTTACAGGGGAGAGGGCACTGAAGCTTTCTTT. This codes for CASSYRGEGTEAFF.

This clonotype was recorded many times. The V and J genes are TRBV7-9 and TRBJ2-5, with D unclear. Germline loops: CDR1 SEHNR, CDR2 FQNEAQ (reference sequence). Deletions cut 3 bases from V and 2 bases from J, with 16 bases between. The CDR3 covers 16 residues. CDR3 in amino acids: CASSFYNPTMQETQYF. The CDR3 nucleotides are TGTGCCAGCAGCTTTTATAATCCGACAATGCAAGAGACCCAGTACTTC.

This clonotype was observed at least ten times. This sequence joins TRBV3-1 and TRBJ2-1; maybe TRBD2 (5 bases). Germline V CDR1 and CDR2: LGHDT, YNNKEL (reference sequence). Trimming stripped 2 bases from V and 6 bases from J, with 17 bases between. The CDR3 is 16 amino acids. The CDR3 reads CASSQPRLLPLNEQFF. CDR3 DNA sequence: TGTGCCAGCAGCCAACCCAGACTACTTCCCCTCAATGAGCAGTTCTTC.

The chain combines TRBV29-1 with TRBJ2-2, with 9 positions matching TRBD1. CDR3 size: 13 residues. Germline CDR1 reads SQVTM; CDR2 reads ANQGSEA. The junction had 2 bases not matched to a gene; V was cut back by 3 bases and J by 6 bases. This CDR3 reads CSVDTGGPGELFF. The CDR3, as DNA: TGCAGCGTTGATACAGGGGGCCCCGGGGAGCTGTTTTTT.

The table lists this clonotype with many counts. The chain has TRBV7-3 and TRBJ2-7, with 9 nucleotides matching TRBD1. V lost 5 bases to trimming and J lost 4 bases; unmatched junction nucleotides: 6. The CDR3 spans 14 residues. Per the germline V gene, CDR1 is SGHTA and CDR2 is FQGTGA. The CDR3 DNA sequence: TGTGCCAGCAGCCCCCGGGACAGGGTTTACGAGCAGTACTTC. Its protein product is CASSPRDRVYEQYF. The full variable domain, in which reference TRBV7-3 and TRBJ2-7 provide the parts outside the CDR3, is GAGVSQTPSNKVTEKGKYVELRCDPISGHTALYWYRQSLGQGPEFLIYFQGTGAADDSGLPNDRFFAVRPEGSVSTLKIQRTERGDSAVYLCASSPRDRVYEQYFGPGTRLTVT.